A single sample gave rise to the 5 T cell receptor beta chains below, sequenced in a study of cytomegalovirus exposure and HLA in healthy donors. The PCR used 60 Vbeta and 13 Jbeta primers. Produced via immunoSEQ multiplex PCR; TCRdb's table is partial and in-frame only. Among about 140,000 clones listed, about 80% were seen once. The specimen sequenced was PBMCs. These receptors were collected from a man in his thirties or forties in good health and CMV-seronegative.

The chain combines TRBV6-1 with TRBJ1-1; the match to TRBD1 covers 8 bases. The J segment lost 1 base and the V segment lost 6 bases, leaving 4 bases of the junction unmatched. The CDR3 is 14 amino acids. Germline CDR1 is MNHNS and CDR2 is SASEGT. The CDR3 DNA reads as TGTGCCAGCAGGCAGGGGGCGCCGAACACTGAAGCTTTCTTT. Its protein product is CASRQGAPNTEAFF.

The rearrangement links TRBV19 to TRBJ1-1; TRBD1 matches 8 bases. Germline CDR1 and CDR2: LNHDA and SQIVND (reference sequence). Trimming at V came to 3 bases and at J to 0 bases, leaving 6 bases not matched to a gene. The CDR3 extends over 16 amino acids. This chain's CDR3 is CASSMRTGIMNTEAFF. The CDR3 DNA follows: TGTGCCAGTAGTATGCGGACAGGGATTATGAACACTGAAGCTTTCTTT. Looking up the rest from reference TRBV19 and TRBJ1-1 gives the full variable domain: DGGITQSPKYLFRKEGQNVTLSCEQNLNHDAMYWYRQDPGQGLRLIYYSQIVNDFQKGDIAEGYSVSREKKESFPLTVTSAQKNPTAFYLCASSMRTGIMNTEAFFGQGTRLTVV.

The chain carries TRBV4-1 and TRBJ1-5, with D perhaps TRBD1 (5 bases). V gave up 4 bases and J gave up 6 bases, with 16 bases separating them. This CDR3 spans 15 amino acids. Germline V gene sequence: CDR1 MGHRA, CDR2 YSYEKL. The CDR3 DNA follows: TGCGCCAGCAGCCCTGGAGCAGGGATCGGTCAGCCCCAGCATTTT. Translated: CASSPGAGIGQPQHF.

The chain combines TRBV19 with TRBJ2-1, with 10 bases that match TRBD2. The CDR3 consists of 16 residues. Germline CDR1 is LNHDA and CDR2 is SQIVND (reference sequence). Trimming at V came to 6 bases and at J to 8 bases, leaving 13 bases not matched to a gene. Written as DNA, the CDR3 is TGTGCCAGTAGCCATGGTGAGGCTAGCGGGAGACATGAGCAGTTCTTC. Translated: CASSHGEASGRHEQFF.

The J gene is TRBJ2-3, the V gene TRBV5-1; the D gene is possibly TRBD2 (5 bases). Trimming stripped 3 bases from V and 4 bases from J, with 18 bases between. The CDR3 is 16 residues long. Germline V CDR1 and CDR2: SGHRS, YFSETQ. The CDR3 DNA is TGCGCCAGCAGCTCCTTGGGAGAGGTGTTCTCAGATACGCAGTATTTT. Protein: CASSSLGEVFSDTQYF.